These T cell receptor beta chains were read from a single sample in a study of T cell repertoires in cytomegalovirus infection. No antigen has been assigned to these receptors. TCRdb passed the reads through MiXCR, listing each CDR3 protein once. The sample lists about 900,000 distinct CDR3 sequences, under 40% occurring once. Sequenced here: cultured CD8+ T cells from PBMCs, sampled from culture after CMV antigen stimulation. These receptors all come from a human donor in good health (CMV status not recorded). Some clones in this sample may be carry-over from other donors' samples. The CDR3 runs from the conserved cysteine through the conserved F or W. A D gene is named only where the DNA matches it firmly. Some rows have no size entry. The others give once, few or many, or a class for an expanded clone.

V	J	D	size	CDR3	DNA
TRBV13	TRBJ2-3	.	few	CASSLEGSLADTQYF	TGTGCCAGCAGCTTAGAGGGCAGCCTAGCAGATACGCAGTATTTT
TRBV20-1	TRBJ2-1	TRBD1	.	CSARDIVPSDRDSNEQFF	TGCAGTGCTAGAGACATCGTGCCCTCGGACAGGGATAGTAATGAGCAGTTCTTC
TRBV6-1	TRBJ1-1	.	.	CATPKGAGSGYVSEAFF	TGTGCCACCCCCAAAGGCGCAGGGTCCGGTTACGTCTCTGAAGCTTTCTTT
TRBV27	TRBJ2-5	TRBD2	.	CASSFYPGGKETQYF	TGTGCCAGCAGTTTTTATCCGGGGGGTAAAGAGACCCAGTACTTC
TRBV9	TRBJ1-3	.	.	CASSVTGRSNTIYF	TGTGCCAGCAGCGTAACAGGGCGCTCAAACACCATATATTTT
TRBV25-1	TRBJ2-1	TRBD2	.	CASSESELQSGTSGGAPYNEQFF	TGTGCCAGCAGTGAATCGGAACTCCAGTCCGGGACTAGCGGGGGGGCGCCCTACAATGAGCAGTTCTTC
TRBV2	TRBJ2-3	.	.	CASRERSTDTQYF	TGTGCCAGCAGGGAACGGAGCACAGATACGCAGTATTTT
TRBV6-2/TRBV6-3	TRBJ1-2	.	.	CASSYSGALGATNYGYTF	TGTGCCAGCAGTTACTCGGGGGCCCTGGGAGCAACTAACTATGGCTACACCTTC
TRBV7-8	TRBJ1-6	TRBD1	few	CASSLTGGTNSPLHF	TGTGCCAGCAGCCTTACAGGGGGAACGAATTCACCCCTCCACTTT
TRBV6-5	TRBJ2-7	.	.	CASSPRRGGEQYF	TGTGCCAGCAGTCCCCGGCGAGGGGGCGAGCAGTACTTC
TRBV7-6	TRBJ2-3	.	many	CATGPNPPPDTQYF	TGTGCCACCGGGCCGAACCCTCCGCCAGATACGCAGTATTTT
TRBV7-8	TRBJ2-5	TRBD1	many	CASSLAARTGLWYETQYF	TGTGCCAGCAGCTTAGCGGCAAGGACAGGCCTTTGGTATGAGACCCAGTACTTC
TRBV20-1	TRBJ2-2	.	few	CSARTPNTGELFF	TGCAGTGCTAGGACACCAAACACCGGGGAGCTGTTTTTT
TRBV25-1	TRBJ1-2	.	.	CASSDGSADGYTF	TGTGCCAGCAGTGATGGTTCGGCGGATGGCTACACCTTC
TRBV7-8	TRBJ2-3	TRBD2	many	CASSLGGDYTDTQYF	TGTGCCAGCAGCTTAGGCGGGGACTACACAGATACGCAGTATTTT
TRBV28	TRBJ1-2	.	.	CASILAGIGANYGYTF	TGTGCCAGCATCCTTGCCGGGATAGGAGCTAACTATGGCTACACCTTC
TRBV2	TRBJ1-5	TRBD1	few	CASSAGTGRFQDQPQHF	TGTGCCAGCAGTGCCGGGACAGGGAGGTTCCAGGATCAGCCCCAGCATTTT
TRBV29-1	TRBJ2-7	TRBD1	.	CSVETGVYEQYF	TGCAGCGTTGAAACAGGGGTTTACGAGCAGTACTTC
TRBV9	TRBJ1-1	TRBD1	.	CASSVARDRAMNTEAFF	TGTGCCAGCAGCGTCGCCCGGGACAGGGCCATGAACACTGAAGCTTTCTTT
TRBV7-6	TRBJ2-1	.	.	CASSPRWGSYNEQFF	TGTGCCAGCAGCCCGAGGTGGGGGTCCTACAATGAGCAGTTCTTC
TRBV7-9	TRBJ2-5	TRBD2	few	CAATRTSGGGDQETQYF	TGTGCCGCAACCCGGACTAGCGGGGGTGGGGACCAAGAGACCCAGTACTTC
TRBV5-4	TRBJ2-3	.	few	CASRVRGSPDTQYF	TGTGCCAGCCGCGTACGGGGCAGCCCAGATACGCAGTATTTT
TRBV29-1	TRBJ1-2	.	.	CSVDEDRTFYYGYTF	TGCAGCGTAGACGAGGACAGAACCTTCTACTATGGCTACACCTTC
TRBV24-1	TRBJ2-5	TRBD1	many	CATSDQDREETQYF	TGTGCCACCAGTGATCAGGACAGGGAAGAGACCCAGTACTTC
TRBV7-6	TRBJ1-3	.	.	CASSPQRTSSGNTIYF	TGTGCCAGCAGCCCCCAACGCACTAGCTCTGGAAACACCATATATTTT
TRBV12-3/TRBV12-4	TRBJ1-1	.	many	CASSAGYTEAFF	TGTGCCAGCAGTGCAGGGTACACTGAAGCTTTCTTT
TRBV4-3	TRBJ2-1	.	few	CASSHSGDGGYNEQFF	TGCGCCAGCAGCCATTCGGGGGATGGGGGCTACAATGAGCAGTTCTTC
TRBV19	TRBJ1-1	.	.	CASGTVSQAFF	TGTGCCAGTGGGACGGTTTCTCAAGCTTTCTTT
TRBV6-5	TRBJ2-7	TRBD1	few	CASSPPIDRGRTYEQYF	TGTGCCAGCAGTCCACCCATCGACAGGGGGCGGACCTACGAGCAGTACTTC
TRBV5-6	TRBJ1-5	TRBD1	.	CASSGTEGQPQHF	TGTGCCAGCAGCGGGACAGAGGGTCAGCCCCAGCATTTT
TRBV12-3/TRBV12-4	TRBJ2-7	.	many	CASSLGNEQYF	TGTGCCAGCAGCTTAGGGAACGAGCAGTACTTC
TRBV7-3	TRBJ2-3	TRBD2	few	CASSTTSGGAKDTQYF	TGTGCCAGCAGCACGACTAGCGGGGGGGCCAAAGATACGCAGTATTTT
TRBV11-2	TRBJ2-5	.	.	CASSLNWGQETQYF	TGTGCCAGCAGCTTAAATTGGGGACAAGAGACCCAGTACTTC
TRBV11-2	TRBJ1-1	.	few	CASSFSKSTEAFF	TGTGCCAGCAGCTTCTCCAAAAGCACTGAAGCTTTCTTT
TRBV12-3/TRBV12-4	TRBJ2-7	TRBD1	many	CASSLQGAYEQYF	TGTGCCAGCAGCTTACAGGGGGCCTACGAGCAGTACTTC
TRBV11-3	TRBJ2-1	.	few	CASSLDSGAYLDNEQFF	TGTGCCAGCAGCTTAGATTCGGGGGCTTACCTCGACAATGAGCAGTTCTTC
TRBV5-4	TRBJ2-6	TRBD1	few	CASSARDSLFFSGANVLTF	TGTGCCAGCAGCGCTAGGGACAGCCTTTTCTTCTCTGGGGCCAACGTCCTGACTTTC
TRBV27	TRBJ2-3	.	few	CASLQGTDTQYF	TGTGCCAGCTTGCAGGGCACAGATACGCAGTATTTT
TRBV11-2	TRBJ2-1	TRBD1	few	CASRPRGLYNEQFF	TGTGCCAGCAGGCCCAGGGGGCTCTACAATGAGCAGTTCTTC
TRBV20-1	TRBJ2-7	.	few	CSAPRAAYEQYF	TGCAGTGCCCCCCGGGCGGCCTACGAGCAGTACTTC
TRBV27	TRBJ1-1	.	.	CASSLGLSPNTEAFF	TGTGCCAGCAGTTTAGGACTGAGCCCGAACACTGAAGCTTTCTTT
TRBV20-1	TRBJ2-7	TRBD2	.	CSAAKWANGGYEQYF	TGCAGTGCCGCGAAGTGGGCCAACGGGGGGTACGAGCAGTACTTC
TRBV7-6	TRBJ2-7	.	few	CASSISGGEQYF	TGTGCCAGCAGCATTAGCGGTGGCGAGCAGTACTTC
TRBV12-5	TRBJ1-4	.	.	CASGFLIRTGTYKNEKLFF	TGTGCTAGTGGTTTCCTTATCAGAACCGGGACATACAAAAATGAAAAACTGTTTTTT